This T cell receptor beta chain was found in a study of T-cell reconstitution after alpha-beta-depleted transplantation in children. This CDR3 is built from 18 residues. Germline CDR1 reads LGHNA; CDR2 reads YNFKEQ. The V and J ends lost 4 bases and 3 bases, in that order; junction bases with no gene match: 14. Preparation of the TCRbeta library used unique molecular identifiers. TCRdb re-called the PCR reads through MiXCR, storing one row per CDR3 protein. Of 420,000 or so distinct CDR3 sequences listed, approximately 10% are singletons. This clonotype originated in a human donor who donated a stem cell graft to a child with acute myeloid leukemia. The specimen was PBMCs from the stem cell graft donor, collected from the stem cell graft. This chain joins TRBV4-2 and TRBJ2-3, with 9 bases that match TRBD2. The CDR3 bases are TGTGCCAGCAGCCCTTCGTTGGGCGGGGGGGCAACTACAGATACGCAGTATTTT. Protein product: CASSPSLGGGATTDTQYF.